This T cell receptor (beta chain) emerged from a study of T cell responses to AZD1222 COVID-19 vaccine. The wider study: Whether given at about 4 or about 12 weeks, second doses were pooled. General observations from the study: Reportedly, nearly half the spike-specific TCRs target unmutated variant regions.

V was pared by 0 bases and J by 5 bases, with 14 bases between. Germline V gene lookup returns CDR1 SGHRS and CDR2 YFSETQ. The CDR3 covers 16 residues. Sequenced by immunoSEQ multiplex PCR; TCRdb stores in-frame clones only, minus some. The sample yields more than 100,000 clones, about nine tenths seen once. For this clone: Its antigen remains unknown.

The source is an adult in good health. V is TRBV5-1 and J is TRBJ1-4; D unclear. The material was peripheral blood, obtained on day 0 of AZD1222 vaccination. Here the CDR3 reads CASSLAWGSGNEKLFF. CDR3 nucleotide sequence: TGCGCCAGCAGCTTGGCGTGGGGTTCCGGCAATGAAAAACTGTTTTTT.